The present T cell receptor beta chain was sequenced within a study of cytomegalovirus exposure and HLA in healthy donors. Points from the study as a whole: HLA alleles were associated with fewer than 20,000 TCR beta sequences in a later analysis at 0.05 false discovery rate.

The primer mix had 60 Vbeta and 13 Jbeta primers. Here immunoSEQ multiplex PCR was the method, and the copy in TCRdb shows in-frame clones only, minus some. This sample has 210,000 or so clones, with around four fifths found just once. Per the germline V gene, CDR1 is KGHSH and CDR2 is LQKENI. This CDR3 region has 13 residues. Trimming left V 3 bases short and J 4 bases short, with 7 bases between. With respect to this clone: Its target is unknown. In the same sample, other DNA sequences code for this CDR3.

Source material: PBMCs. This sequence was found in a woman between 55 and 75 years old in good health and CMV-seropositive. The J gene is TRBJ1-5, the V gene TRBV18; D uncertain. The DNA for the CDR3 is TGTGCCAGCTCACCGTCCGGGAATCAGCCCCAGCATTTT. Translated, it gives CASSPSGNQPQHF.